This T cell receptor (beta chain) was obtained from a study of blood T cells in healthy people across ages. Samples each had at least 6 micrograms of total RNA extracted. In this sample, this clonotype turned up a few times. Together with a sample-barcoded 5' primer, a J-beta primer mix was included in a second PCR lasting about 7 to 11 cycles. TCRdb re-called the 5' RACE reads with MiXCR, one entry per CDR3 protein. The sample holds about 680,000 distinct CDR3 sequences; 45% to 50% are singletons and the top ten take around a third. The CDR3 has 15 amino acids. Per the germline V gene, CDR1 is DFQATT and CDR2 is SNEGSKA (reference sequence). V was clipped by 4 bases and J by 4 bases, with 20 bases between them.

The sequence derives from an older woman in good health. The V call is TRBV20-1, the J call TRBJ2-7; weak D call: TRBD1 (5 bases). The source material was blood. The CDR3, as DNA: TGCAGTGCTACCTCCCCGGTGCAGGGATCATACGAGCAGTACTTC. It yields the protein CSATSPVQGSYEQYF.